The 11 T cell receptor beta chains below were found in one sample sequenced in a study of blood T cell repertoires in COVID-19. Assay used: immunoSEQ multiplex PCR; TCRdb lists only in-frame clones, some missing. The sample carries approximately 34,000 clones, 80% to 90% recorded once. The sample taken for sequencing was peripheral blood. The source of these receptors is a human donor in a cohort sampled during active COVID-19.

This sequence joins TRBV30 and TRBJ2-5; D is undetermined. Germline-derived CDR1 and CDR2 are GTSNPN and SVGIG (reference sequence). The V end was cut by 4 bases, the J end by 4 bases, with 10 bases between. This CDR3 has 12 amino acids. The CDR3 sequence is CAWKPIGETQYF. The CDR3 DNA reads TGTGCCTGGAAGCCGATTGGAGAGACCCAGTACTTC.

This clone was found a few times. V usage is TRBV30 and J usage is TRBJ2-2; TRBD2 matches 8 bases. The germline V gene encodes CDR1 GTSNPN and CDR2 SVGIG (reference sequence). V lost 1 base to trimming and J lost 5 bases; unmatched junction nucleotides: 9. CDR3 length: 16 amino acids. CDR3 DNA sequence: TGTGCCTGGAGTGCGGGCTTAGCGGGGTCGACCGGGGAGCTGTTTTTT. This gives the protein CAWSAGLAGSTGELFF.

The chain employs TRBV30 and TRBJ1-5; D is perhaps TRBD1 (6 bases). This CDR3 has 13 amino acids. Germline V CDR1 and CDR2: GTSNPN, SVGIG (reference sequence). Trimming left V 5 bases short and J 2 bases short, with 10 bases between. CDR3 DNA: TGTGCCTGGGGGGGCAGGGGCAATCAGCCCCAGCATTTT. Its protein product is CAWGGRGNQPQHF.

This CDR3 reads CASSPSGRSTDTQYF. The CDR3 DNA follows: TGTGCCAGCAGCCCTAGCGGGAGGAGCACAGATACGCAGTATTTT. J is TRBJ2-3 and V is TRBV3-1 (or the pseudogene TRBV3-2); TRBD2 agrees at 11 bases. The ends lost 4 bases at V and 0 bases at J; junction bases unmatched: 0. This CDR3 spans 15 amino acids. Germline V lookup: CDR1 LGHDT, CDR2 YNNKEL (reference sequence).

The rearrangement links TRBV19 to TRBJ2-7; perhaps TRBD1 as D (5 bases). V lost 6 bases and J 4 bases, leaving 7 bases between the germline ends. CDR1 and CDR2 from the germline V gene are LNHDA and SQIVND (reference sequence). The CDR3 is 11 residues long. This chain's CDR3 is CASRGRYEQYF. The CDR3 DNA is TGTGCCAGTAGGGGGCGGTACGAGCAGTACTTC.

V gene TRBV7-9 combines with J gene TRBJ1-2; D remains ambiguous. CDR3 length: 13 amino acids. Germline V CDR1 and CDR2: SEHNR, FQNEAQ (reference sequence). The ends were cut back, 5 bases at V and 7 bases at J, with 14 bases in the middle. The CDR3 here is CASSVVGSGGYTF. The CDR3 coding sequence is TGTGCCAGCAGCGTAGTCGGTTCCGGTGGCTACACCTTC.

The chain carries TRBV5-6 and TRBJ1-1; 8 positions agree with TRBD1. Germline-derived CDR1 and CDR2 are SGHDT and YYEEEE. The trim removed 4 bases at V and 5 bases at J, leaving 10 bases unmatched. The CDR3 spans 15 residues. CDR3 amino acids: CASSEPTGADTEAFF. In nucleotides, the CDR3 is TGTGCCAGCAGCGAACCGACAGGGGCGGATACTGAAGCTTTCTTT.

V and J are TRBV19 and TRBJ2-6, with TRBD1 matching over 9 bases. Germline loops: CDR1 LNHDA, CDR2 SQIVND (reference sequence). CDR3 length equals 19 residues. V was clipped by 5 bases and J by 0 bases; unmatched bases: 11. CDR3 nucleotide sequence: TGTGCCAGTAGTGCGAATACAGGGGGCCTTGGCTCTGGGGCCAACGTCCTGACTTTC. It specifies CASSANTGGLGSGANVLTF.

This clone was counted between two and nine times. V and J are TRBV30 and TRBJ2-7; 9 positions match TRBD1. The CDR3 has 13 amino acids. The trim removed 8 bases at V and 7 bases at J, leaving 12 bases unmatched. Germline CDR1 and CDR2: GTSNPN and SVGIG (reference sequence). CDR3 bases: TGTGCCGCGACGGGACAGGGAATTTGGGAGCAGTACTTC. It encodes CAATGQGIWEQYF.

The chain uses TRBV6-5 and TRBJ1-5, with D possibly TRBD1 on 6 matching bases. Deletions cut 8 bases from V and 3 bases from J, with 14 bases between. The CDR3 is 14 amino acids. Germline CDR1 is MNHEY and CDR2 is SVGAGI. This CDR3 is CASRRGGNNQPQHF. CDR3 DNA: TGTGCCAGCCGTAGAGGGGGTAACAATCAGCCCCAGCATTTT.

The chain couples TRBV27 to TRBJ2-2, with TRBD1 matching 7 bases. The germline V gene encodes CDR1 MNHEY and CDR2 SMNVEV (reference sequence). V lost 0 bases, J lost 8 bases, and 6 bases stayed unmatched. The CDR3 covers 15 residues. CDR3 residues: CASSLSLGGLGELFF. The DNA for the CDR3 is TGTGCCAGCAGTTTATCCTTAGGGGGCTTGGGGGAGCTGTTTTTT.